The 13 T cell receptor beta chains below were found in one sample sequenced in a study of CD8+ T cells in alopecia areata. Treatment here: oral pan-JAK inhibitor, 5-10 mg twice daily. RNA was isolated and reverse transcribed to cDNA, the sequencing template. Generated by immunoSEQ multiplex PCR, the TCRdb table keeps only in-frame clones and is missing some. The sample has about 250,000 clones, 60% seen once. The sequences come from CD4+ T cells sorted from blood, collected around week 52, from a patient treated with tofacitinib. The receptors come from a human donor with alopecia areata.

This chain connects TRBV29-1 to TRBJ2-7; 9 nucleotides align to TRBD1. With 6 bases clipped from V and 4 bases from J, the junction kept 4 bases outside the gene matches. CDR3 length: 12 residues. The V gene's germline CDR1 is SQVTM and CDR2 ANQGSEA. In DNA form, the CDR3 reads TGCAGCGTAGGGACAGGGAGATACGAGCAGTACTTC. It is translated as CSVGTGRYEQYF.

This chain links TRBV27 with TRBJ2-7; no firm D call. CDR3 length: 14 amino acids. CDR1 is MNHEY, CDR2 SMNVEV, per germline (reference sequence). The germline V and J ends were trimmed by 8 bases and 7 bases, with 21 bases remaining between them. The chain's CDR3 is CASGFGPTLREQYF. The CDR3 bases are TGTGCCAGCGGCTTTGGACCCACGTTAAGGGAGCAGTACTTC.

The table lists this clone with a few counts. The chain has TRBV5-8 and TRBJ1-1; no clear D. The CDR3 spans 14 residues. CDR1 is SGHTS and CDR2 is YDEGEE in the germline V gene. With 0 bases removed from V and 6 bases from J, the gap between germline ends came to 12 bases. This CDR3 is CASSLVQMGAEAFF. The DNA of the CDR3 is TGTGCCAGCAGCTTGGTACAAATGGGCGCTGAAGCTTTCTTT.

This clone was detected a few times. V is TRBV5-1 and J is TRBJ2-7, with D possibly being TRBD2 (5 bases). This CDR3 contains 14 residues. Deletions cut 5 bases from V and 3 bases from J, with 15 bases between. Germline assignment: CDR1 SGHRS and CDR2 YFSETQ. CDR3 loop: CASSHGLRDYEQYF. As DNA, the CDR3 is TGCGCCAGCAGTCACGGACTCCGGGACTACGAGCAGTACTTC. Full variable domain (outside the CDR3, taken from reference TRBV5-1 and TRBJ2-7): KAGVTQTPRYLIKTRGQQVTLSCSPISGHRSVSWYQQTPGQGLQFLFEYFSETQRNKGNFPGRFSGRQFSNSRSEMNVSTLELGDSALYLCASSHGLRDYEQYFGPGTRLTVT.

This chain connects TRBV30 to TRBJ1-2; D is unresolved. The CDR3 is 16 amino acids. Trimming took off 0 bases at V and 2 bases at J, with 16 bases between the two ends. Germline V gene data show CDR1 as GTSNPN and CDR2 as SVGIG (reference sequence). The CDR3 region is CAWSVRRTIINYGYTF. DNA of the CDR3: TGTGCCTGGAGTGTACGAAGGACCATAATCAACTATGGCTACACCTTC.

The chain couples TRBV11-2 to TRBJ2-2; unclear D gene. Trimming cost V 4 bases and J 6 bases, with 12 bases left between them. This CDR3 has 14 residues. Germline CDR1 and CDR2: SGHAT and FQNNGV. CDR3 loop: CASSYLRDPGELFF. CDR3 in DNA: TGTGCCAGCAGCTACCTCCGTGACCCCGGGGAGCTGTTTTTT.

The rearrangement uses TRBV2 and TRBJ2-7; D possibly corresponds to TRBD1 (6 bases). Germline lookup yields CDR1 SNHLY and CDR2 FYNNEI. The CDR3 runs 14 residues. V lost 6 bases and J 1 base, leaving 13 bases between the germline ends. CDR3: CASSLDRSSYEQYF. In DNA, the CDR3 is TGTGCCAGCAGCCTGGACAGATCGTCCTACGAGCAGTACTTC.

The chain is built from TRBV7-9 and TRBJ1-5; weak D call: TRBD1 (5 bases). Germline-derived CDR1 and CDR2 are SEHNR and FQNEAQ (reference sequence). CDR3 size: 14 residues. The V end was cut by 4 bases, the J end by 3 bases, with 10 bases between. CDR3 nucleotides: TGTGCCAGCAGCTCTGACAGAAACAATCAGCCCCAGCATTTT. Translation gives CASSSDRNNQPQHF.

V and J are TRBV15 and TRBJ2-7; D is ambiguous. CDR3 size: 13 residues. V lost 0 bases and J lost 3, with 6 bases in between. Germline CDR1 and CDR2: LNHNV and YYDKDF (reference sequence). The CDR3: CATSRDMSYEQYF. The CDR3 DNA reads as TGTGCCACCAGCAGAGATATGAGCTACGAGCAGTACTTC.

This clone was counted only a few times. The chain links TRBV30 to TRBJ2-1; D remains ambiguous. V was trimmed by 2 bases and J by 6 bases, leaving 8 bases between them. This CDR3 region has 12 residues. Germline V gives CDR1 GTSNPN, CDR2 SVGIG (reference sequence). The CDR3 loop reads CAWSTRPNEQFF. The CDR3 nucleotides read TGTGCCTGGAGTACGAGGCCCAATGAGCAGTTCTTC. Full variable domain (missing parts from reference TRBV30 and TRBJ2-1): SQTIHQWPATLVQPVGSPLSLECTVEGTSNPNLYWYRQAAGRGLQLLFYSVGIGQISSEVPQNLSASRPQDRQFILSSKKLLLSDSGFYLCAWSTRPNEQFFGPGTRLTVL.

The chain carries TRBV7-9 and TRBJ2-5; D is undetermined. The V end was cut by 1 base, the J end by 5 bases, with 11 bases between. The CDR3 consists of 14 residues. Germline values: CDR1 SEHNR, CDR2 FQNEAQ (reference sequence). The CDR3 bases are TGTGCCAGCAGCTTAGGCCGGCCAGCTGAGACCCAGTACTTC. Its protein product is CASSLGRPAETQYF.

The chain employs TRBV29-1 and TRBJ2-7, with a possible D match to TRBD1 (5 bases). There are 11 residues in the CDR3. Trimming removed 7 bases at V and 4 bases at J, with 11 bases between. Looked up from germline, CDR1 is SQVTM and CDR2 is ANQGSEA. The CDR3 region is CSGLTAYEQYF. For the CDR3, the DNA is TGCAGCGGGCTGACAGCTTACGAGCAGTACTTC.

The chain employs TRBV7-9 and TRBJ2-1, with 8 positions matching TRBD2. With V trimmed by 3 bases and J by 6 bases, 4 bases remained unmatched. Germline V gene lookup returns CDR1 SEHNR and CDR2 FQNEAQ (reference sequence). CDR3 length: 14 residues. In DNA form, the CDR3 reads TGTGCCAGCAGCTTGACTAGCGTTTCCAATGAGCAGTTCTTC. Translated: CASSLTSVSNEQFF.